This note documents a single TCR beta chain sequence. Regarding time point: patch test 1, 2 weeks after DPC sensitization. Treatment in this sample: therapeutic diphenylcyclopropenone sensitization with weekly scalp DPC. Blood collection took place prior to placing each patch test. Within the library, unique molecular identifiers were attached to each individual cDNA molecule. TCRdb processed the RACE reads anew with MiXCR; each CDR3 protein has one entry. Altogether roughly 80,000 distinct CDR3 sequences are present, roughly 10% being singletons, with the ten largest covering roughly 4%. The source of the sample is a study of human T cells and chemical hapten exposure. The V and J ends lost 2 bases and 5 bases respectively, with 13 bases between them. This CDR3 is built from 13 residues. Looked up from germline, CDR1 is DFQATT and CDR2 is SNEGSKA (reference sequence).

The chain is built from TRBV20-1 and TRBJ2-7; no reliable D call. This material consisted of whole blood, taken in connection with sensitization to the hapten diphenylcyclopropenone (DPC). This sequence was found in a woman aged 50 to 65 with alopecia areata. Some clones in this sample may be carry-over from other donors' samples. The CDR3 DNA is TGCAGTGCTAGAATGGCAGGCATCGACGAGCAGTACTTC. Protein product: CSARMAGIDEQYF.